These 7 T cell receptor beta chains came from one sample sequenced in a study of blood T cell repertoires in COVID-19. Measured with immunoSEQ multiplex PCR; TCRdb has only the in-frame clones, and not every one. The repertoire holds 350,000 or so clones, with approximately 84% as singletons. Material: PBMCs or T cells enriched from blood (not recorded which). The receptor source for this set is a woman between 25 and 40 years old who had recovered from COVID-19.

The table lists this clone with a count of one. The gene calls are TRBV2 and TRBJ1-5, with a tentative D call TRBD1 (5 bases). V was pared by 6 bases and J by 7 bases, with 13 bases between. The CDR3 is made up of 13 amino acids. Germline assignment: CDR1 SNHLY and CDR2 FYNNEI. The CDR3 nucleotides are TGTGCCAGCAGAAGGGGAATCGGGCAGCCCCAGCATTTT. Protein: CASRRGIGQPQHF.

The gene calls are TRBV4-2 and TRBJ2-7; TRBD1 aligns across 11 bases. V shed 2 bases, J shed 5 bases, and the junction held 5 bases outside the gene matches. This CDR3 comprises 15 residues. CDR1 is LGHNA, CDR2 YNFKEQ, per germline. CDR3 region: CASSQLVGQGDEQYF. CDR3 coding DNA: TGTGCCAGCAGCCAACTAGTGGGACAGGGGGACGAGCAGTACTTC.

The chain combines TRBV28 with TRBJ1-5; no definite D call. This CDR3 has 13 residues. Germline V gene lookup returns CDR1 MDHEN and CDR2 SYDVKM. Trimming removed 5 bases from V and 7 bases from J, with 12 bases in between. As DNA, the CDR3 is TGTGCCAGCAGTCTCCCTCAGTGGCAGCCCCAGCATTTT. It specifies CASSLPQWQPQHF.

The genes are TRBV3-1 (or the pseudogene TRBV3-2) and TRBJ1-2, with D perhaps TRBD1 (6 bases). The V gene lost 4 bases and the J gene lost 1 base, with 13 bases spanning the gap. Germline V gene lookup returns CDR1 LGHDT and CDR2 YNNKEL (reference sequence). The CDR3 sequence is 15 residues long. CDR3 loop: CASSPTTGDNYGYTF. CDR3 bases: TGTGCCAGCAGCCCCACGACAGGAGATAACTATGGCTACACCTTC.

The J gene is TRBJ2-1, the V gene TRBV12-3 or TRBV12-4, with 7 bases identical to TRBD2. This CDR3 comprises 11 residues. V shed 9 bases and J 9 bases; nucleotides not matched to a gene: 5. The CDR3 spells CASGGRGEQFF. The CDR3 bases are TGTGCCAGTGGGGGGAGGGGTGAGCAGTTCTTC.

The DNA for the CDR3 is TGTGCCAGCAGTGCACAACCCGGGACACTTTACGAGCAGTACTTC. Protein: CASSAQPGTLYEQYF. The chain couples TRBV2 to TRBJ2-7, with D possibly TRBD1 on 6 matching bases. V lost 4 bases and J 4 bases, leaving 17 bases between the germline ends. This CDR3 is 15 amino acids long. The germline V gene has CDR1 SNHLY and CDR2 FYNNEI.

The V gene is TRBV9, the J gene TRBJ2-3, with 8 bases fitting TRBD2. From germline, CDR1 is SGDLS and CDR2 YYNGEE. Germline trimming cut 0 bases from V and 3 bases from J; bases unmatched to any gene: 9. The CDR3 length is 17 residues. CDR3 in amino acids: CASSVARIAGSTDTQYF. The CDR3 DNA follows: TGTGCCAGCAGCGTAGCTAGGATAGCGGGGTCGACAGATACGCAGTATTTT.